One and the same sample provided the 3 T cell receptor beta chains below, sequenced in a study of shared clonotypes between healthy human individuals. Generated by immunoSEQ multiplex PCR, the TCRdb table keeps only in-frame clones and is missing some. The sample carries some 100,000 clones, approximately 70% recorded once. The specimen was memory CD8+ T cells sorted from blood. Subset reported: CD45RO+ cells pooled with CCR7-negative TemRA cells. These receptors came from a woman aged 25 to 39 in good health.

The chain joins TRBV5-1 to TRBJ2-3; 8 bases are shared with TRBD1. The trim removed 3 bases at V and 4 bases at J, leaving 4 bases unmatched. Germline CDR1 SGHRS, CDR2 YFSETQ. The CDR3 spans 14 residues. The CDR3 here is CASSSGQGADTQYF. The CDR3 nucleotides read TGCGCCAGCAGCTCCGGACAGGGCGCAGATACGCAGTATTTT. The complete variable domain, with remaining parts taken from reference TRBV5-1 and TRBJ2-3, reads KAGVTQTPRYLIKTRGQQVTLSCSPISGHRSVSWYQQTPGQGLQFLFEYFSETQRNKGNFPGRFSGRQFSNSRSEMNVSTLELGDSALYLCASSSGQGADTQYFGPGTRLTVL.

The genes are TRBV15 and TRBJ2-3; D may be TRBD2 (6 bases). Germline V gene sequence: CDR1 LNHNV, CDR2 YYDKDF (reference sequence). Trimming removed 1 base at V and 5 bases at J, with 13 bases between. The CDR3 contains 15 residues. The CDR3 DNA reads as TGTGCCACCAGCAGAGTCTCGGGAGTCATAGATACGCAGTATTTT. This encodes CATSRVSGVIDTQYF. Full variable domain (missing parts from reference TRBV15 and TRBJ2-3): DAMVIQNPRYQVTQFGKPVTLSCSQTLNHNVMYWYQQKSSQAPKLLFHYYDKDFNNEADTPDNFQSRRPNTSFCFLDIRSPGLGDTAMYLCATSRVSGVIDTQYFGPGTRLTVL.

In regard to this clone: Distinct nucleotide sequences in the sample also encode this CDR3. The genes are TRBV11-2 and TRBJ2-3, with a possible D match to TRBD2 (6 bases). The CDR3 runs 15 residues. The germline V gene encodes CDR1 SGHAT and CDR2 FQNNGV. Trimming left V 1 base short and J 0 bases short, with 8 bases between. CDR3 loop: CASSLVGTSTDTQYF. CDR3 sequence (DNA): TGTGCCAGCAGCTTAGTCGGGACTAGCACAGATACGCAGTATTTT.